This TCR beta chain derives from a study of beta chain features in type 1 diabetes. The CDR3 is 13 residues long. Germline V gene lookup returns CDR1 ENHRY and CDR2 SYGVKD. V was trimmed by 10 bases and J by 5 bases, leaving 17 bases between them. Reverse transcribing all isolated RNA meant expressed TCRB transcripts were sequenced. Some clones are missing from TCRdb's copy, which holds only in-frame ones; the method was immunoSEQ multiplex PCR. This table holds more than 550,000 clones, more than 13% found once. This clone was observed a handful of times. Antigen unknown. Study conclusions and caveats: The study found moderately but significantly shorter TCRB CDR3s in all four CD4+ subsets of Type 1 diabetes patients.

The TCR was taken from a man younger than 35 with type 1 diabetes. Source material: naive CD4+ T cells from blood. This rearrangement joins TRBV10-3 to TRBJ2-5; D gene unclear. CDR3 sequence reads: CANRGGSQETQYF. In DNA, the CDR3 is TGTGCCAACCGTGGCGGATCTCAGGAGACCCAGTACTTC.